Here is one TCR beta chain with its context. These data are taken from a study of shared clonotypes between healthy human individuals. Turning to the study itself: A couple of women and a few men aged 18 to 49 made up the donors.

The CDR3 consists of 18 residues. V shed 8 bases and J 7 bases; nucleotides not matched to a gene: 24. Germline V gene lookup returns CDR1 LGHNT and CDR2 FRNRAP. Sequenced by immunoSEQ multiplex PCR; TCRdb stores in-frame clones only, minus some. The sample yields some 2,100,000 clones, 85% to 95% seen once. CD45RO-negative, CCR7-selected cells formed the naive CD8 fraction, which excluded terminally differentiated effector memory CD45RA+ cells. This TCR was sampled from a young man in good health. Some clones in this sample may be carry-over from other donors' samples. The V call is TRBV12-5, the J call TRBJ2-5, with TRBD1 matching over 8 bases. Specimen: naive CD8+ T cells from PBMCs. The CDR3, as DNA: TGTGCTAGTAATTACTCTACTACTCGGACAGGGCCAGTTTGGACCCAGTACTTC. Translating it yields CASNYSTTRTGPVWTQYF.